This TCR beta chain was retrieved from a study of graft-versus-host responses after intestinal transplantation. Study summary: Grafts were multivisceral, liver-intestinal, or isolated intestinal. Tacrolimus and steroids were given for around 3 years to all recipients after anti-thymocyte globulin induction.

Of note for this clone: The antigen remains unidentified.

Per germline, CDR1 SGHRS and CDR2 YFSETQ. The CDR3 covers 15 residues. V lost 4 bases and J lost 1; bases outside the gene matches: 7. Findings and limits, study-wide: An association linked early post-transplant HvG declines with peak circulating GvH clone levels. Marrow from the recipient contained GvH clones, some of which had appeared first in ileum or blood.

Libraries were prepared by immunoSEQ multiplex PCR; TCRdb keeps only in-frame clonotypes and omits some of them. The sample yields about 120,000 clones, 75% to 95% seen once. The receptor's source is a human donor who received an intestinal transplant. The specimen comprised unstimulated CD4+ T cells sorted from spleen or lymph node cells, sampled before intestinal transplant. The genes are TRBV5-1 and TRBJ1-1, with 7 bases fitting TRBD1. The chain's CDR3 is CASSVTGTANTEAFF. CDR3 nucleotides: TGCGCCAGCAGCGTTACCGGGACAGCGAACACTGAAGCTTTCTTT.